The clone carrying this T cell receptor (beta chain) was seen ten or more times. Synthesis of cDNA used 5'RACE (with 10-nucleotide random UMIs). TCRdb recomputed calls from the 5' RACE reads with MiXCR, one row per CDR3 protein. Here the sample spans approximately 130,000 distinct CDR3 sequences, around 3% being singletons. This entry belongs to a study of neurological immune-mediated disorders. The CDR3 sequence is 13 residues long. V was clipped by 0 bases and J by 2 bases, with 8 bases between them. The germline V gene encodes CDR1 DFQATT and CDR2 SNEGSKA (reference sequence). Sequenced: PBMCs. The source of this sequence is a woman in her 30s with multiple sclerosis. The chain combines TRBV20-1 with TRBJ2-7; D uncertain. The CDR3 DNA reads TGCAGTGCTAGAGAGAAGTTTACCTACGAGCAGTACTTC. It translates to CSAREKFTYEQYF.